This T cell receptor (beta chain) was identified in a study of PD-1 blockade in classical Hodgkin lymphoma. On the study more broadly: The nivolumab dose that patients received was 3 mg/kg, given intravenously every 2 weeks. Study-level findings and limits: Before treatment, complete responders showed about the same diversity as newly diagnosed patients.

Relapse after autologous stem cell transplantation occurred in every patient, and brentuximab vedotin exposure varied. Regarding this clone: Its antigen remains unidentified.

Clones were sequenced by immunoSEQ multiplex PCR, and TCRdb holds only the in-frame ones, with some missing. The sample has around 99,000 clones, roughly 79% seen once. Sequences were derived from peripheral blood mononuclear cells (PBMCs), sampled before the second cycle of nivolumab. This receptor was obtained from a human donor with classical Hodgkin lymphoma.

CDR3 DNA: TGTGCCAGCGGACTAGCGGGAAACAATGAGCAGTTCTTC. It specifies CASGLAGNNEQFF. This chain joins TRBV7-3 and TRBJ2-1, with TRBD2 matching over 12 bases. The CDR3 loop spans 13 amino acids. V shed 8 bases and J 5 bases; nucleotides not matched to a gene: 1. CDR1 and CDR2 (germline): SGHTA, FQGTGA.